These 21 T cell receptor beta chains were sequenced from one sample in a study of CD8+ T cells in alopecia areata. Extraction and reverse transcription of RNA yielded cDNA as the sequencing template. Method: immunoSEQ multiplex PCR; TCRdb's copy keeps in-frame clones and lacks some. The table has 200,000 to 250,000 clones, around 66% seen once; the top ten hold roughly 4.2%. Treatment described: oral pan-JAK inhibitor, 5-10 mg twice daily. This material consisted of CD4+ T cells sorted from blood, taken at week 4, from a patient treated with tofacitinib. The receptors originated from a human donor with alopecia areata.

The chain is built from TRBV7-8 and TRBJ2-2; possibly TRBD2 for D (6 bases). This CDR3 region has 16 residues. Trimming left V 2 bases short and J 2 bases short, with 12 bases between. Germline loops: CDR1 SGHVS, CDR2 FQNEAQ. DNA for the CDR3: TGTGCCAGCAGCTTATTACCGGGGACTAACACCGGGGAGCTGTTTTTT. This encodes CASSLLPGTNTGELFF. Combining the CDR3 with reference TRBV7-8 and TRBJ2-2 gives the whole variable domain GAGVSQSPRYKVAKRGQDVALRCDPISGHVSLFWYQQALGQGPEFLTYFQNEAQLDKSGLPSDRFFAERPEGSVSTLKIQRTQQEDSAVYLCASSLLPGTNTGELFFGEGSRLTVL.

This sequence joins TRBV2 and TRBJ1-2; D gene uncertain. Germline lookup yields CDR1 SNHLY and CDR2 FYNNEI. The CDR3 is made up of 11 amino acids. V lost 4 bases, J lost 4 bases, and 4 bases lay in between. The CDR3 DNA reads as TGTGCCAGCAGTGTCAGCTATGGCTACACCTTC. Protein product: CASSVSYGYTF. Complete variable domain (other parts from reference TRBV2 and TRBJ1-2): EPEVTQTPSHQVTQMGQEVILRCVPISNHLYFYWYRQILGQKVEFLVSFYNNEISEKSEIFDDQFSVERPDGSNFTLKIRSTKLEDSAMYFCASSVSYGYTFGSGTRLTVV.

In its sample, this clone was seen a few times. The chain joins TRBV6-6 to TRBJ2-7; weak D call: TRBD2 (5 bases). The CDR3 runs 14 residues. Germline V lookup: CDR1 MNHNY, CDR2 SVGAGI (reference sequence). V gave up 7 bases and J gave up 2 bases, with 15 bases separating them. Here the CDR3 reads CASISSGSPYEQYF. For the CDR3, the DNA is TGTGCCAGCATCTCATCGGGATCTCCCTACGAGCAGTACTTC.

The chain joins TRBV4-3 to TRBJ1-1; the D is unclear. The CDR3 length is 15 residues. Germline CDR1 is LGHNA and CDR2 is YSLEER. The V gene lost 6 bases and the J gene lost 1 base, with 15 bases spanning the gap. CDR3 DNA sequence: TGCGCCAGCAGGGTCGACGGGGTGGGGAACACTGAAGCTTTCTTT. Encoded protein: CASRVDGVGNTEAFF.

The CDR3 sequence: CASSLAWGALNTGELFF. In nucleotides, the CDR3 is TGTGCCAGCAGCTTAGCGTGGGGGGCCCTTAACACCGGGGAGCTGTTTTTT. V usage is TRBV7-2 and J usage is TRBJ2-2; perhaps D is TRBD1 or TRBD2 (6 bases each). This CDR3 region has 17 residues. Germline-derived CDR1 and CDR2 are SGHTA and FQGNSA. V was clipped by 0 bases and J by 2 bases, with 13 bases between them.

The chain joins TRBV5-4 to TRBJ2-7; 8 bases map to TRBD2. V dropped 2 bases and J dropped 2; count of bases not matched to a gene: 9. Germline V lookup: CDR1 SGHNT, CDR2 YYREEE (reference sequence). There are 16 residues in the CDR3. The CDR3 loop reads CASSFGGLASTYEQYF. The CDR3 DNA is TGTGCCAGCAGCTTCGGCGGACTAGCCTCCACCTACGAGCAGTACTTC.

J is TRBJ1-3 and V is TRBV15; 8 bases match TRBD1. J gave up 0 bases and V 0 bases, and 4 bases lay outside the gene matches. This CDR3 is built from 17 residues. Germline assignment: CDR1 LNHNV and CDR2 YYDKDF (reference sequence). The CDR3 DNA is TGTGCCACCAGCAGAGAGCAGGGGGCTTTCTCTGGAAACACCATATATTTT. Encoded protein: CATSREQGAFSGNTIYF.

Of note for this clone: A much bigger clone sits one base away, suggesting this may be a read error. In the same sample, other DNA sequences code for this CDR3. This chain joins TRBV7-2 and TRBJ2-7; D is ambiguous. CDR1 SGHTA and CDR2 FQGNSA come from the germline V gene. The CDR3 covers 12 residues. The germline V and J ends were trimmed by 1 base and 1 base, with 2 bases remaining between them. CDR3 DNA sequence: TGTGCCAGCAGCTTAGGGTCCTACGAGCAGTACTTC. This sequence encodes CASSLGSYEQYF.

A few counts support this clone. V gene TRBV27 combines with J gene TRBJ1-1, with D maybe TRBD1 (6 bases). Germline CDR1 is MNHEY and CDR2 is SMNVEV (reference sequence). V was pared by 3 bases and J by 7 bases, with 12 bases between. The CDR3 has 13 residues. CDR3 protein: CASSFIGQIEAFF. The CDR3 DNA is TGTGCCAGCAGTTTCATAGGACAGATTGAAGCTTTCTTT.

This chain links TRBV2 with TRBJ1-5; D remains ambiguous. Germline V gene lookup returns CDR1 SNHLY and CDR2 FYNNEI. Trimming cost V 7 bases and J 1 base, with 11 bases left between them. The CDR3 covers 14 residues. The CDR3 nucleotides are TGTGCCAGCACTCTGGGATTGAGCAATCAGCCCCAGCATTTT. As protein: CASTLGLSNQPQHF.

This clone has more than one count but fewer than ten. The V and J genes are TRBV6-1 and TRBJ1-1; D gene ambiguous. The CDR3 length is 13 residues. The V gene lost 5 bases and the J gene lost 7 bases, with 14 bases spanning the gap. Germline V lookup: CDR1 MNHNS, CDR2 SASEGT. The CDR3 DNA sequence: TGTGCCAGCAGTCCCCGGGGAGGAGGTGAAGCTTTCTTT. Translation: CASSPRGGGEAFF.

Of note for this clone: The sample holds other DNA sequences that translate to the same CDR3. The genes are TRBV30 and TRBJ2-3; D is undetermined. Germline values: CDR1 GTSNPN, CDR2 SVGIG (reference sequence). V dropped 0 bases and J dropped 3 bases, with 4 bases sitting between them. The CDR3 contains 12 residues. Here the CDR3 DNA reads TGTGCCTGGAGTGTTACTACAGATACGCAGTATTTT. Encoded protein: CAWSVTTDTQYF.

This CDR3 is CASSPNLGLAGVYEQFF. The CDR3 region has the DNA TGTGCCAGCAGCCCAAATTTAGGACTAGCGGGGGTTTATGAGCAGTTCTTC. V usage is TRBV4-2 and J usage is TRBJ2-1; 13 bases fit TRBD2. The ends lost 4 bases at V and 8 bases at J; junction bases unmatched: 11. CDR1 is LGHNA, CDR2 YNFKEQ, per germline. There are 17 residues in the CDR3.

V usage is TRBV9 and J usage is TRBJ2-3; a weak D match, TRBD1 (6 bases). Trimming stripped 3 bases from V and 5 bases from J, with 10 bases between. CDR3 length: 13 amino acids. The germline V gene has CDR1 SGDLS and CDR2 YYNGEE. CDR3 bases: TGTGCCAGCAGCGGACAGGACGGAGATACGCAGTATTTT. The encoded protein is CASSGQDGDTQYF.

V usage is TRBV29-1 and J usage is TRBJ1-5; TRBD1 is a possible D gene (6 bases). CDR1 is SQVTM, CDR2 ANQGSEA, per germline. CDR3 length equals 12 residues. The ends were cut back, 7 bases at V and 4 bases at J, with 11 bases in the middle. CDR3 region: CSAQGWNQPQHF. CDR3 bases: TGCAGCGCTCAGGGGTGGAATCAGCCCCAGCATTTT.

This CDR3 is CASRAAGTGSGYTF. DNA of the CDR3: TGTGCCAGCAGGGCCGCCGGGACAGGGTCCGGCTACACCTTC. V and J are TRBV6-6 and TRBJ1-2; the match to TRBD1 covers 9 bases. V shed 6 bases and J 8 bases; nucleotides not matched to a gene: 10. Germline CDR1 and CDR2: MNHNY and SVGAGI (reference sequence). The CDR3 runs 14 residues.

This clone occurred once. The CDR3 sequence: CASSYEGGPGGEQFF. The DNA of the CDR3 is TGTGCCAGCAGTTACGAGGGGGGGCCCGGAGGGGAGCAGTTCTTC. The V call is TRBV6-5, the J call TRBJ2-1, with D maybe TRBD2 (7 bases). The CDR3 loop spans 15 amino acids. V was shortened by 2 bases and J by 10 bases, with 18 bases between the two germline ends. CDR1 MNHEY and CDR2 SVGAGI come from the germline V gene.

This clone appeared a few times. The chain combines TRBV25-1 with TRBJ1-1; 9 nucleotides line up with TRBD1. In germline, CDR1 is MGHDK, CDR2 SYGVNS. This CDR3 comprises 16 residues. V trimming: 2 bases; J trimming: 5 bases; junction bases outside the gene matches: 9. The CDR3 sequence is CASSEAGQGTATEAFF. DNA for the CDR3: TGTGCCAGCAGTGAAGCCGGACAGGGGACGGCGACTGAAGCTTTCTTT.

This clone was counted once. The chain is built from TRBV6-5 and TRBJ1-6; D remains ambiguous. With 6 bases removed from V and 9 bases from J, the gap between germline ends came to 12 bases. The CDR3 spans 13 residues. Germline loops: CDR1 MNHEY, CDR2 SVGAGI. The CDR3 sequence is CASSKPPPSPLHF. In DNA, the CDR3 is TGTGCCAGCAGCAAACCCCCCCCTTCACCCCTCCACTTT.

The chain carries TRBV29-1 and TRBJ1-2; TRBD1 agrees at 7 bases. The junction had 5 bases not matched to a gene; V was cut back by 7 bases and J by 0 bases. This CDR3 contains 13 residues. CDR1 and CDR2 from the germline V gene are SQVTM and ANQGSEA. This CDR3 reads CSAGDSPNYGYTF. As DNA, the CDR3 is TGCAGCGCGGGGGACAGTCCTAACTATGGCTACACCTTC.

The chain joins TRBV6-1 to TRBJ2-5; maybe TRBD1 (6 bases). V was shortened by 3 bases and J by 1 base, with 18 bases between the two germline ends. CDR1 and CDR2 (germline): MNHNS, SASEGT. The CDR3 length is 17 residues. The DNA of the CDR3 is TGTGCCAGCAGTGATGGGCAGGGGATCATGTTCCAAGAGACCCAGTACTTC. Its translation is CASSDGQGIMFQETQYF.